Below are 28 T cell receptor beta chains sequenced from a single sample in a study of blood T cell repertoires in COVID-19. Using immunoSEQ multiplex PCR, the repertoire was profiled, and TCRdb retains in-frame clones only, with some absent. Here the sample spans approximately 21,000 clones, roughly four fifths being singletons. The source material was peripheral blood. The receptors were gathered from a human donor in a cohort sampled during active or convalescent COVID-19.

This clone was seen only once. Without the conserved terminal phenylalanine or tryptophan, this CDR3 likely stems from a read error. The limits of the CDR3 on the DNA are not certain, so only TCRdb's listed CDR3 is given. The genes are TRBV20-1 and TRBJ1-2; TRBD1, the table's D call, lacks a check against the DNA. Germline V lookup: CDR1 DFQATT, CDR2 SNEGSKA (reference sequence). The CDR3 length equals 11 residues, ends included. The CDR3: CSRHTAGLPLV.

The chain combines TRBV11-2 with TRBJ1-4; a possible D gene is TRBD1 (6 bases). Germline values: CDR1 SGHAT, CDR2 FQNNGV. V was cut by 1 base and J by 7 bases, with 22 bases left in between. This CDR3 spans 18 amino acids. The CDR3 sequence is CASSLGLLLTGGGEKLFF. The CDR3 nucleotides are TGTGCCAGCAGCTTAGGACTTCTCCTGACAGGCGGGGGTGAAAAACTGTTTTTT.

This clone has just one count. V gene TRBV4-1 combines with J gene TRBJ2-7, with TRBD1 matching 8 bases. Germline CDR1 MGHRA, CDR2 YSYEKL. There are 15 residues in the CDR3. Germline trimming cut 5 bases from V and 0 bases from J; bases unmatched to any gene: 6. The CDR3 region has the DNA TGCGCCAGCAGCGCGGACAGGGCTCCCTCCTACGAGCAGTACTTC. Translating gives CASSADRAPSYEQYF.

This clone was counted once. V and J are TRBV20-1 and TRBJ2-3, with 9 bases that match TRBD2. There are 13 residues in the CDR3. CDR1 and CDR2 (germline): DFQATT, SNEGSKA (reference sequence). V shed 6 bases, J shed 4 bases, and the junction held 5 bases outside the gene matches. CDR3 in amino acids: CSASSGGADTQYF. The CDR3 DNA reads TGCAGTGCGAGTAGCGGGGGAGCAGATACGCAGTATTTT.

This clone was seen once. V is TRBV9 and J is TRBJ2-7; a weak D match, TRBD1 (7 bases). The V gene's germline CDR1 is SGDLS and CDR2 YYNGEE. There are 16 residues in the CDR3. V lost 0 bases and J 4 bases, leaving 17 bases between the germline ends. CDR3 region: CASSVGGDSPRYEQYF. Written as DNA, the CDR3 is TGTGCCAGCAGCGTAGGCGGGGACAGCCCTAGATACGAGCAGTACTTC.

V gene TRBV10-3 combines with J gene TRBJ2-7; possible D gene TRBD1, 6 bases. V was trimmed by 5 bases and J by 1 base, leaving 15 bases between them. This CDR3 spans 15 amino acids. Germline V gives CDR1 ENHRY, CDR2 SYGVKD. The CDR3 spells CAISFLRDTSYEQYF. The CDR3, as DNA: TGTGCCATCAGTTTTCTCCGGGACACTTCCTACGAGCAGTACTTC.

The J gene is TRBJ1-5, the V gene TRBV4-1, with D hard to call. The CDR3 is made up of 13 amino acids. The V gene lost 3 bases and the J gene lost 4 bases, with 7 bases spanning the gap. Per the germline V gene, CDR1 is MGHRA and CDR2 is YSYEKL. The CDR3 coding sequence is TGCGCCAGCAGCCAGGGCGGGAATCAGCCCCAGCATTTT. Protein: CASSQGGNQPQHF.

The gene calls are TRBV7-9 and TRBJ1-1; possibly TRBD1 for D (6 bases). Trimming removed 2 bases at V and 4 bases at J, with 17 bases between. From germline, CDR1 is SEHNR and CDR2 FQNEAQ (reference sequence). The length of the CDR3 is 16 residues. The CDR3 bases are TGTGCCAGCAGCTTAAATACAGGGATGGGCGGCACTGAAGCTTTCTTT. Protein product: CASSLNTGMGGTEAFF.

In its sample, this clone was seen once. This rearrangement joins TRBV24-1 to TRBJ2-2; D remains unclear. Germline values: CDR1 KGHDR, CDR2 SFDVKD. The CDR3 sequence is 14 residues long. V lost 6 bases and J lost 6, with 13 bases in between. CDR3 sequence reads: CATSPPQVPGELFF. CDR3 bases: TGTGCCACCAGTCCACCGCAGGTACCCGGGGAGCTGTTTTTT.

The chain couples TRBV27 to TRBJ1-1; a weak D match, TRBD1 (5 bases). Trimming cost V 2 bases and J 2 bases, with 9 bases left between them. The germline gives CDR1 MNHEY, CDR2 SMNVEV (reference sequence). The CDR3 spans 14 residues. This CDR3 is CASSLQGGNTEAFF. The CDR3 bases are TGTGCCAGCAGTTTACAGGGTGGAAACACTGAAGCTTTCTTT.

The J gene is TRBJ1-2, the V gene TRBV19; perhaps TRBD1 as D (5 bases). V was cut by 7 bases and J by 4 bases, with 22 bases left in between. Germline CDR1 is LNHDA and CDR2 is SQIVND (reference sequence). The CDR3 is made up of 16 amino acids. This CDR3 reads CASTDTFDGGFYGYTF. CDR3 bases: TGTGCCAGTACCGATACGTTCGATGGGGGGTTCTATGGCTACACCTTC.

The chain has TRBV9 and TRBJ1-2; 7 bases are a match to TRBD1. V shed 5 bases and J 4 bases; nucleotides not matched to a gene: 8. This CDR3 spans 14 amino acids. Per germline, CDR1 SGDLS and CDR2 YYNGEE. The CDR3: CASRAEGQIYGYTF. The DNA for the CDR3 is TGTGCCAGCAGGGCAGAGGGACAGATCTATGGCTACACCTTC.

J is TRBJ1-6 and V is TRBV7-2; D is ambiguous. Between the trimmed V and J ends, which lost 1 base and 6 bases, there was a span of 7 bases. The CDR3 totals 14 residues. CDR1 is SGHTA and CDR2 is FQGNSA in the germline V gene. CDR3 protein: CASSLDYINSPLHF. As DNA, the CDR3 is TGTGCCAGCAGCTTAGACTACATTAATTCACCCCTCCACTTT.

The chain links TRBV6-6 to TRBJ1-5; D gene uncertain. Germline V gene lookup returns CDR1 MNHNY and CDR2 SVGAGI (reference sequence). The CDR3 is made up of 15 amino acids. With 2 bases removed from V and 2 bases from J, the gap between germline ends came to 10 bases. The CDR3 DNA is TGTGCCAGCAGTTACGAGGGCTGGGGCAATCAGCCCCAGCATTTT. Its translation: CASSYEGWGNQPQHF.

The V and J genes are TRBV29-1 and TRBJ2-7, with TRBD1 matching over 8 bases. The germline gives CDR1 SQVTM, CDR2 ANQGSEA. This CDR3 contains 14 residues. V dropped 7 bases and J dropped 3; count of bases not matched to a gene: 11. The CDR3 nucleotides read TGCAGCGCCGCCCGACAGGGGACCTACTACGAGCAGTACTTC. Protein sequence: CSAARQGTYYEQYF.

The table lists this clone with a few counts. The chain links TRBV19 to TRBJ2-5, with D perhaps matching TRBD1 (7 bases). The CDR3 is 13 residues long. Germline V gives CDR1 LNHDA, CDR2 SQIVND (reference sequence). V lost 11 bases and J lost 5, with 18 bases in between. CDR3 coding DNA: TGTGCCGGTAATTCGACAGGGAGGGAGACCCAGTACTTC. The encoded protein is CAGNSTGRETQYF.

The V gene is TRBV10-3, the J gene TRBJ1-2; D is undetermined. Trimming took off 7 bases at V and 2 bases at J, with 20 bases between the two ends. Germline CDR1 and CDR2: ENHRY and SYGVKD. The CDR3 runs 16 residues. CDR3 residues: CAIKGSGTGYNYGYTF. CDR3 nucleotide sequence: TGTGCCATCAAAGGTTCGGGAACTGGGTACAACTATGGCTACACCTTC.

The CDR3 loop is CASSLRGYGYTF. CDR3 bases: TGTGCCAGCAGCCTCAGGGGCTATGGCTACACCTTC. The V gene is TRBV7-9, the J gene TRBJ1-2; a weak D match, TRBD1 (6 bases). Germline V gene data show CDR1 as SEHNR and CDR2 as FQNEAQ (reference sequence). The CDR3 covers 12 residues. Deletions cut 5 bases from V and 4 bases from J, with 8 bases between. Supplemented by reference TRBV7-9 and TRBJ1-2, the full variable domain reads DTGVSQNPRHKITKRGQNVTFRCDPISEHNRLYWYRQTLGQGPEFLTYFQNEAQLEKSRLLSDRFSAERPKGSFSTLEIQRTEQGDSAMYLCASSLRGYGYTFGSGTRLTVV.

The genes are TRBV19 and TRBJ1-2; D is uncertain. CDR3 length: 16 amino acids. Trimming left V 2 bases short and J 0 bases short, with 13 bases between. The germline V gene encodes CDR1 LNHDA and CDR2 SQIVND (reference sequence). CDR3 DNA sequence: TGTGCCAGTAGTATATTCTCCGGCAGGCCTAACTATGGCTACACCTTC. Translating gives CASSIFSGRPNYGYTF. The variable domain in full, completed from reference TRBV19 and TRBJ1-2, reads DGGITQSPKYLFRKEGQNVTLSCEQNLNHDAMYWYRQDPGQGLRLIYYSQIVNDFQKGDIAEGYSVSREKKESFPLTVTSAQKNPTAFYLCASSIFSGRPNYGYTFGSGTRLTVV.

J is TRBJ1-3 and V is TRBV2; no definite D call. V lost 7 bases, J lost 0 bases, and 7 bases lay in between. CDR3 length equals 13 residues. CDR1 and CDR2 (germline): SNHLY, FYNNEI. This CDR3 reads CASTQISGNTIYF. DNA of the CDR3: TGTGCCAGCACTCAGATCTCTGGAAACACCATATATTTT.

V and J are TRBV7-9 and TRBJ1-2; D possibly corresponds to TRBD1 (6 bases). V dropped 9 bases and J dropped 1 base, with 15 bases sitting between them. Germline V CDR1 and CDR2: SEHNR, FQNEAQ (reference sequence). This CDR3 is built from 14 residues. The CDR3 protein is CASSNSGVNYGYTF. The CDR3 region has the DNA TGTGCCAGTTCAAACTCAGGGGTTAACTATGGCTACACCTTC.

This rearrangement joins TRBV12-3 or TRBV12-4 to TRBJ2-7; the match to TRBD1 covers 9 bases. This CDR3 is built from 13 residues. Trimming took 4 bases from V and 2 from J; bases not matched to a gene: 0. This chain's CDR3 is CASSWTGAYEQYF. In DNA, the CDR3 is TGTGCCAGCAGTTGGACAGGGGCCTACGAGCAGTACTTC.

Only one count was recorded for this clone. This sequence joins TRBV5-5 and TRBJ2-3, with unresolved D. The CDR3 covers 15 residues. Trimming took 2 bases from V and 2 from J, leaving 12 bases between them. Per germline, CDR1 SGHKS and CDR2 YYEKEE (reference sequence). The CDR3: CASSFRLIFTDTQYF. CDR3 in DNA: TGTGCCAGCAGCTTCCGACTTATTTTCACAGATACGCAGTATTTT. Combining the CDR3 with reference TRBV5-5 and TRBJ2-3 gives the whole variable domain DAGVTQSPTHLIKTRGQQVTLRCSPISGHKSVSWYQQVLGQGPQFIFQYYEKEERGRGNFPDRFSARQFPNYSSELNVNALLLGDSALYLCASSFRLIFTDTQYFGPGTRLTVL.

The V gene is TRBV6-5, the J gene TRBJ1-1; D may be TRBD1 (6 bases). Germline loops: CDR1 MNHEY, CDR2 SVGAGI. The V gene lost 6 bases and the J gene lost 3 bases, with 14 bases spanning the gap. There are 14 residues in the CDR3. The CDR3 DNA reads TGTGCCAGCAGCTTCCGTGGGGGCGACACTGAAGCTTTCTTT. This encodes CASSFRGGDTEAFF.

The chain couples TRBV18 to TRBJ2-1; 7 bases map to TRBD2. The CDR3 length is 16 residues. Unmatched junction bases numbered 17, after V lost 6 bases and J lost 9 bases. Per the germline V gene, CDR1 is KGHSH and CDR2 is LQKENI. The CDR3: CASSPRLAEGLGEQFF. The DNA for the CDR3 is TGTGCCAGCTCCCCCCGACTAGCCGAGGGCTTGGGTGAGCAGTTCTTC.

The chain uses TRBV28 and TRBJ2-3; 8 nucleotides align to TRBD2. Germline V lookup: CDR1 MDHEN, CDR2 SYDVKM. V gave up 10 bases and J gave up 0 bases; unmatched junction bases: 3. The CDR3 is 13 residues long. The CDR3 coding sequence is TGTGCCACCCAGCGGGGGAGCACAGATACGCAGTATTTT. Protein: CATQRGSTDTQYF.

CDR3 residues: CASSARETPWNGYTF. The CDR3 coding sequence is TGTGCCAGCAGCGCCCGAGAGACACCGTGGAATGGCTACACCTTC. This chain uses TRBV11-3 with TRBJ1-2; no firm D call. The CDR3 contains 15 residues. Germline V gives CDR1 SGHNT, CDR2 YENEEA. V gave up 5 bases and J gave up 6 bases, with 19 bases separating them.

V is TRBV3-1 (or the pseudogene TRBV3-2) and J is TRBJ2-4; no clear D. Germline values: CDR1 LGHDT, CDR2 YNNKEL (reference sequence). V lost 0 bases, J lost 10 bases, and 10 bases lay in between. CDR3 size: 13 residues. CDR3 residues: CASSQDPSVIQYF. The CDR3 coding sequence is TGTGCCAGCAGCCAAGATCCGAGTGTAATTCAGTACTTC.